The entry that follows covers one T cell receptor beta chain sequence. Its antigen is still unknown. The record has no base qualities; no much larger clone is one base away. These data are taken from a study of blood T cell repertoires in COVID-19 (dated by TCRdb to between 2020 and 2021). For the wider study: Samples covering the acute and convalescent phases of COVID-19 were provided by collaborators in the United States, Italy and Spain. The repertoires were released in a freely available public database intended as a resource for research on the immune response to SARS-CoV-2. The sample metadata nearly always contained a de-identified subject ID, COVID-19 status, age in years and sex. The material from the prospective study consisted of cDNA or gDNA derived from T cells, B-cell-depleted T cells, or PBMCs. Subjects who had been exposed to COVID-19, were actively infected with it, or had recovered from it provided the deeply sampled blood TCRbeta repertoires that made up the dataset. The samples were drawn from the first 160 participants of the ongoing ImmuneRACE study and from 950 to 1,500 subjects provided by 6 global collaborators. Where available, HLA class I and class II types were obtained from metadata supplied by the sample provider rather than from assay-based typing. Overall study outcomes, separate from this receptor: How much clinical and demographic metadata was included differed by source and by participant, and the metadata was provided uncurated.

TCRbeta CDR3 regions were amplified from genomic DNA by means of the immunoSEQ Assay, a bias-controlled multiplex PCR. In the paper's pipeline: The number of nucleated cells in each sample was estimated by amplification of reference gene primers within the assay. Sequence reads were collapsed and filtered to measure the absolute abundance of every unique TCRbeta CDR3 rearrangement. Productive Simpson clonality was computed per sample as the square root of Simpson's diversity index over productive rearrangements. Entries here come from immuneACCESS through TCRdb and include only in-frame sequences with V and J called. Some clones fail to appear in such tables; in the studies checked, an unresolved V gene covers under half of the shortfall, and the cause of the remainder is unknown. The DNA was the basis for D and trimming; V, J and clone size are from that table. The sample table contains about 200,000 clones; only one count was recorded for about three quarters of them. The ten largest clones capture less than 7% of the sample.

Whole blood was collected in K2EDTA tubes by collaborating institutions according to the institutions' own protocols. For TCRbeta analysis, collaborators shipped samples in one of three forms: frozen whole blood, isolated PBMCs, or DNA extracted from either of those sample types. V sheds 1 base and J sheds 8 bases, leaving 14 bases between their ends. Counted from cysteine to phenylalanine, this CDR3 has 14 amino acids. Only CDR3 DNA is held: 42 bases, read in frame from base 1. Sequences SGHVS (CDR1) and FQNEAQ (CDR2) are obtained from the germline V gene. The specimen was peripheral blood. The receptor's source is a woman aged 70 to 79 with acute or convalescent COVID-19. This receptor chain uses TRBV7-8 and TRBJ1-2; the D gene is possibly TRBD1, with 5 bases matching. The DNA sequence follows: TGTGCCAGCAGCTTAGGCGGGGGGTATAAGGGCTACACCTTC. This yields the protein CASSLGGGYKGYTF.